These 5 T cell receptor beta chains share one sample of origin, sequenced in a study of T cells after yellow fever vaccination. TCRdb analysed the 5' RACE reads with MiXCR anew, one entry per CDR3 protein. The top ten clones hold under 30% of a sample with hundreds of thousands of distinct CDR3 sequences, roughly 3.9% of them seen once. The sequencing used PBMCs, collected 5 days after the yellow fever booster vaccination. The receptors were sampled from a man between 18 and 35 years old who received the YFV17D yellow fever vaccine.

Concerning this clonotype: Lacking the conserved final phenylalanine or tryptophan, this CDR3 likely reflects a read error. The V gene is TRBV27, the J gene TRBJ1-2; TRBD1 aligns across 7 bases. Germline assignment: CDR1 MNHEY and CDR2 SMNVEV (reference sequence). The trim removed 3 bases at V and 6 bases at J, leaving 10 bases unmatched. This CDR3 has 15 amino acids. The CDR3 spells CASSLGLGGTDGYTL. CDR3 in DNA: TGTGCCAGCAGTTTGGGCCTCGGGGGGACAGATGGCTACACCTTA.

This clonotype was recorded at least ten times. The chain has TRBV30 and TRBJ2-5; D is undetermined. The germline V and J ends were trimmed by 0 bases and 5 bases, with 10 bases remaining between them. The CDR3 spans 13 residues. Per germline, CDR1 GTSNPN and CDR2 SVGIG (reference sequence). The CDR3 DNA is TGTGCCTGGAGTGTCGGTGGTGCGGAGACCCAGTACTTC. It translates to CAWSVGGAETQYF.

The CDR3 is CASSYSERGYEQYF. CDR3 DNA: TGTGCCAGCAGTTACTCGGAGCGGGGGTACGAGCAGTACTTC. This chain uses TRBV6-6 with TRBJ2-7; TRBD2 matches 8 bases. The germline gives CDR1 MNHNY, CDR2 SVGAGI (reference sequence). The CDR3 spans 14 residues. With V trimmed by 0 bases and J by 4 bases, 2 bases remained unmatched.

This clonotype was seen repeatedly, ten times or more. The chain carries TRBV7-3 and TRBJ2-1; 11 bases align to TRBD2. Germline V gene sequence: CDR1 SGHTA, CDR2 FQGTGA. The CDR3 runs to 15 residues. V was pared by 2 bases and J by 4 bases, with 1 base of the junction left unmatched. This CDR3 is CASSLGTSGYNEQFF. Here the CDR3 DNA reads TGTGCCAGCAGCTTAGGGACTAGCGGATACAATGAGCAGTTCTTC.

This clonotype was detected ten times or more. J is TRBJ1-6 and V is TRBV12-3 or TRBV12-4; perhaps TRBD1 as D (6 bases). CDR3 size: 13 residues. V was shortened by 5 bases and J by 9 bases, with 11 bases between the two germline ends. CDR3 nucleotide sequence: TGTGCCAGCAGTACTGGACAGCTTTCACCCCTCCACTTT. This gives the protein CASSTGQLSPLHF.